What follows describes a single T cell receptor (beta chain). Cohorts were determined from participant-reported clinical history. The entry originates in a study of blood T cell repertoires in COVID-19. On the study more broadly: From T cells, B-cell-depleted T cells, or PBMCs came the material, which was cDNA or gDNA.

Clones were read by immunoSEQ multiplex PCR, and TCRdb kept only the in-frame ones, dropping some. The table records roughly 380,000 clones, roughly 87% of them present only once. Sequenced: PBMCs or T cells enriched from blood (not recorded which). This TCR was recovered from a woman younger than 45 who had recovered from COVID-19.

CDR3 region: CSVEGGQGGTEAFF. Here the CDR3 DNA reads TGCAGCGTTGAAGGGGGACAGGGGGGAACTGAAGCTTTCTTT. The V and J genes are TRBV29-1 and TRBJ1-1; 11 nucleotides agree with TRBD1. The length of the CDR3 is 14 residues. V was clipped by 1 base and J by 5 bases; unmatched bases: 3. Germline CDR1 and CDR2: SQVTM and ANQGSEA.